This TCR beta chain was captured by sequencing in a study of OX40 agonist ivuxolimab in advanced cancers. Measured with immunoSEQ multiplex PCR; TCRdb has only the in-frame clones, and not every one. The sample contains around 51,000 clones, over 65% of which appear only once. At baseline, cycle 4 day 1, and cycle 7 day 1, blood was sampled. Turning to this clone: Its antigen is still unknown.

General study findings and limits: Fewer expanded clones were found on average in CD4+ than in CD8+ T cells. Dose levels from 0.1 to 3.0 mg/kg saw CD4+ and CD8+ blood T cells expand clonally by week 6. Among the nonresponders, some also had low normalized T-cell clonal expansion.

CDR3 size: 14 residues. The trim removed 2 bases at V and 3 bases at J, leaving 3 bases unmatched. Germline-derived CDR1 and CDR2 are MNHNY and SVGAGI (reference sequence). J is TRBJ2-7 and V is TRBV6-6; 8 bases align to TRBD2. Sequenced material: CD4+ or CD8+ T cells sorted from blood, taken in a trial of the OX40 agonist ivuxolimab. This TCR was recovered from an adult with an advanced solid tumor such as melanoma, head and neck, liver or kidney cancer. The chain's CDR3 is CASSYTSGSYEQYF. In DNA form, the CDR3 reads TGTGCCAGCAGTTACACTAGCGGAAGCTACGAGCAGTACTTC.